The next 14 T cell receptor beta chains were all read from a single sample in a study of early T cells in non-severe SARS-CoV-2 infection. TCRdb itself ran the 5' RACE reads through MiXCR, one entry per CDR3 protein. The sample yields around 77,000 distinct CDR3 sequences, approximately 12% seen once. Source: whole blood, taken at baseline. These TCRs come from an adult who was a healthcare worker with PCR-confirmed SARS-CoV-2 infection or an uninfected control (not recorded which). The donor label of this sample is uncertain.

In its sample, this clonotype was seen a few times. The chain links TRBV29-1 to TRBJ2-3, with D uncertain. Trimming removed 3 bases at V and 2 bases at J, with 6 bases between. CDR3 length: 12 amino acids. The germline gives CDR1 SQVTM, CDR2 ANQGSEA. The CDR3 nucleotides are TGCAGCGTTGAGCGGTCCACAGATACGCAGTATTTT. It encodes CSVERSTDTQYF.

J is TRBJ2-1 and V is TRBV20-1; D ambiguous. This CDR3 contains 12 residues. V dropped 4 bases and J dropped 7 bases, with 11 bases sitting between them. Germline assignment: CDR1 DFQATT and CDR2 SNEGSKA (reference sequence). CDR3 coding DNA: TGCAGTGCTACCGGGCTTCGAAATGAGCAGTTCTTC. Its translation is CSATGLRNEQFF.

In its sample, this clonotype was seen a few times. CDR3 sequence (DNA): TGTGCCAGCAGCTTGGCGGCGAGACGCACAGATACGCAGTATTTT. Its translation: CASSLAARRTDTQYF. The chain couples TRBV7-3 to TRBJ2-3; D unresolved. V was trimmed by 3 bases and J by 1 base, leaving 11 bases between them. CDR3 length equals 15 residues. The germline V gene encodes CDR1 SGHTA and CDR2 FQGTGA.

This chain links TRBV29-1 with TRBJ2-7, with TRBD2 as a possible D gene (5 bases). The CDR3 is 11 residues long. Germline CDR1 reads SQVTM; CDR2 reads ANQGSEA. V was trimmed by 6 bases and J by 3 bases, leaving 9 bases between them. The CDR3 nucleotides are TGCAGCGTCGGGGAGCTCTACGAGCAGTACTTC. This codes for CSVGELYEQYF.

V is TRBV29-1 and J is TRBJ1-2, with no clear D. V lost 4 bases and J lost 1, with 10 bases in between. The CDR3 covers 13 residues. Germline V CDR1 and CDR2: SQVTM, ANQGSEA. DNA for the CDR3: TGCAGCGTTGCGACGAGGGTTAACTATGGCTACACCTTC. Protein sequence: CSVATRVNYGYTF.

In its sample, this clonotype was seen a few times. This rearrangement joins TRBV5-1 to TRBJ1-1; D unclear. The germline V gene has CDR1 SGHRS and CDR2 YFSETQ. With 0 bases removed from V and 3 bases from J, the gap between germline ends came to 12 bases. The CDR3 covers 15 residues. The DNA for the CDR3 is TGCGCCAGCAGCTTGGGAACAGTGCGGGACACTGAAGCTTTCTTT. It is translated as CASSLGTVRDTEAFF.

This clonotype appeared a few times. V is TRBV27 and J is TRBJ2-3; D is perhaps TRBD1 or TRBD2 (6 bases each). CDR3 length: 15 amino acids. CDR1 is MNHEY and CDR2 is SMNVEV in the germline V gene (reference sequence). V shed 5 bases and J shed 3 bases, with 15 bases lying between them. This chain's CDR3 is CASSRGLGRTDTQYF. CDR3 in DNA: TGTGCCAGCAGTCGGGGGCTAGGTCGAACAGATACGCAGTATTTT.

This clonotype was detected ten times or more. V gene TRBV15 combines with J gene TRBJ2-2, with D tentatively TRBD2 (6 bases). The CDR3 totals 12 residues. Trimming pared 5 bases from V and 6 bases from J, leaving 7 bases between. The germline V gene encodes CDR1 LNHNV and CDR2 YYDKDF (reference sequence). CDR3 amino acids: CATSAGPGELFF. Written as DNA, the CDR3 is TGTGCCACCAGCGCGGGACCCGGGGAGCTGTTTTTT.

This clonotype occurred a few times. The chain couples TRBV20-1 to TRBJ2-7, with a tentative D call TRBD1 (5 bases). This CDR3 comprises 11 residues. Germline V gene data show CDR1 as DFQATT and CDR2 as SNEGSKA (reference sequence). Trimming took off 6 bases at V and 2 bases at J, with 8 bases between the two ends. The CDR3 region has the DNA TGCAGTGCAAGCAGGGCCTACGAGCAGTACTTC. It encodes CSASRAYEQYF.

The gene calls are TRBV15 and TRBJ1-6; the D gene is possibly TRBD1 (5 bases). CDR3 length equals 13 residues. The germline V gene has CDR1 LNHNV and CDR2 YYDKDF (reference sequence). V lost 0 bases to trimming and J lost 8 bases, with 5 bases between them. CDR3 region: CATSREGDSPLHF. The CDR3 coding sequence is TGTGCCACCAGCAGAGAAGGGGATTCACCCCTCCACTTT.

The rearrangement uses TRBV29-1 and TRBJ1-2; D perhaps matches TRBD1 (6 bases). With 5 bases removed from V and 2 bases from J, the gap between germline ends came to 15 bases. CDR3 length: 14 amino acids. CDR1 and CDR2 (germline): SQVTM, ANQGSEA. CDR3 coding DNA: TGCAGCGTTCCCCAGGGGTTAGCGAACTATGGCTACACCTTC. Translating gives CSVPQGLANYGYTF.

In its sample, this clonotype was seen a few times. The chain combines TRBV5-1 with TRBJ2-7, with unresolved D. The CDR3 has 15 amino acids. The V gene's germline CDR1 is SGHRS and CDR2 YFSETQ. Trimming took off 0 bases at V and 3 bases at J, with 13 bases between the two ends. CDR3 coding DNA: TGCGCCAGCAGCTTGGGGTCTTGGCCAGACTACGAGCAGTACTTC. It is translated as CASSLGSWPDYEQYF.

This clonotype was recorded at least ten times. The chain joins TRBV29-1 to TRBJ1-1, with D unclear. V was pared by 5 bases and J by 2 bases, with 6 bases between. The CDR3 loop spans 11 amino acids. Germline V gene sequence: CDR1 SQVTM, CDR2 ANQGSEA. The CDR3 nucleotides are TGCAGCGTTAGGGTTAACACTGAAGCTTTCTTT. It codes for CSVRVNTEAFF.

This clonotype was counted at least ten times. The CDR3 loop is CASSRGTGGTDTQYF. In DNA form, the CDR3 reads TGTGCCAGCAGCCGGGGGACAGGGGGGACAGATACGCAGTATTTT. The V and J genes are TRBV7-3 and TRBJ2-3; 11 bases are a match to TRBD1. The CDR3 extends over 15 amino acids. The V segment lost 5 bases and the J segment 3 bases; nucleotides outside the gene matches: 4. The germline V gene encodes CDR1 SGHTA and CDR2 FQGTGA.